The 30 T cell receptor beta chains given below trace back to one sample, sequenced in a study of blood T cell repertoires in COVID-19 (TCRdb year 2020). Libraries were constructed by the immunoSEQ multiplex PCR assay. The immuneACCESS repertoire file appears here via TCRdb, limited to in-frame rearrangements. These files lack a portion of the clones; in checked studies, under half of the deficit traces to unresolved V genes, and the cause of the others is not known. This sample holds 20,000 to 30,000 clones; 75% to 85% were observed only once. The top ten constitute roughly 2.5% of the sample. Sequencing used peripheral blood. These receptors all come from a woman between 65 and 79 years old with COVID-19, enrolled during active disease.

CDR3 coding DNA: TGTGCCATTACCCGGGACTACCTCTACGAGCAGTACGTC. It yields the protein CAITRDYLYEQYV. The chain uses TRBV15 and TRBJ2-7, with 7 bases that match TRBD2. Germline-derived CDR1 and CDR2 are LNHNV and YYDKDF (reference sequence). V dropped 10 bases and J dropped 3; count of bases not matched to a gene: 9. The CDR3 loop spans 13 amino acids.

The chain recombines TRBV7-8 with TRBJ2-5; 8 bases match TRBD1. There are 17 residues in the CDR3. Trimming at V came to 2 bases and at J to 1 base, leaving 9 bases not matched to a gene. Germline CDR1 is SGHVS and CDR2 is FQNEAQ. The CDR3 protein is CASSLFRGRSGQETQYF. The CDR3 bases are TGTGCCAGCAGCTTATTCAGGGGGCGGTCAGGCCAAGAGACCCAGTACTTC. Using reference TRBV7-8 and TRBJ2-5 for the parts outside the CDR3, the full variable domain is GAGVSQSPRYKVAKRGQDVALRCDPISGHVSLFWYQQALGQGPEFLTYFQNEAQLDKSGLPSDRFFAERPEGSVSTLKIQRTQQEDSAVYLCASSLFRGRSGQETQYFGPGTRLLVL.

The rearrangement joins TRBV9 to TRBJ1-1; 8 bases fit TRBD1. Germline CDR1 and CDR2: SGDLS and YYNGEE. V lost 2 bases and J lost 1; bases outside the gene matches: 13. This CDR3 is 18 amino acids long. CDR3 protein: CASSVDLRTGGANTEAFF. DNA of the CDR3: TGTGCCAGCAGCGTTGATCTAAGAACAGGGGGGGCGAACACTGAAGCTTTCTTT.

This chain joins TRBV24-1 and TRBJ2-1; tentative D call: TRBD2 (6 bases). V was trimmed by 3 bases and J by 1 base, leaving 12 bases between them. Germline V gene sequence: CDR1 KGHDR, CDR2 SFDVKD. This CDR3 contains 16 residues. The CDR3 region is CATSDAGGGSYNEQFF. The DNA of the CDR3 is TGTGCCACCAGTGATGCCGGGGGTGGATCCTACAATGAGCAGTTCTTC.

J is TRBJ1-5 and V is TRBV4-1; D remains unclear. Trimming took 0 bases from V and 4 from J, leaving 19 bases between them. CDR1 and CDR2 from the germline V gene are MGHRA and YSYEKL. This CDR3 is 18 amino acids long. The CDR3 coding sequence is TGCGCCAGCAGCCAAGATCTTTTGAGGCGGGGATTAAATCAGCCCCAGCATTTT. Translating it yields CASSQDLLRRGLNQPQHF.

The chain combines TRBV9 with TRBJ2-3, with 8 bases matching TRBD2. CDR3 length: 16 residues. Germline CDR1 is SGDLS and CDR2 is YYNGEE. V dropped 3 bases and J dropped 0; count of bases not matched to a gene: 6. CDR3 protein: CASSALAGGSTDTQYF. The CDR3 bases are TGTGCCAGCAGCGCTCTAGCGGGTGGGAGCACAGATACGCAGTATTTT.

This clone occurred a few times. The rearrangement joins TRBV19 to TRBJ1-3; no clear D. Germline values: CDR1 LNHDA, CDR2 SQIVND (reference sequence). The CDR3 loop spans 16 amino acids. V was trimmed by 4 bases and J by 0 bases, leaving 13 bases between them. Written as DNA, the CDR3 is TGTGCCAGTAGTACTTTCGCCGGGAGCTCTGGAAACACCATATATTTT. It codes for CASSTFAGSSGNTIYF.

The chain links TRBV19 to TRBJ1-5; D unresolved. V lost 7 bases to trimming and J lost 2 bases, with 12 bases between them. CDR3 length: 14 amino acids. CDR1 and CDR2 (germline): LNHDA, SQIVND (reference sequence). The CDR3 sequence is CASTAGSGNQPQHF. The CDR3 DNA is TGTGCCAGTACGGCAGGCTCGGGCAATCAGCCCCAGCATTTT.

The rearrangement joins TRBV20-1 to TRBJ1-1; 7 nucleotides agree with TRBD1. This CDR3 is built from 11 residues. The germline gives CDR1 DFQATT, CDR2 SNEGSKA (reference sequence). Germline trimming cut 0 bases from V and 8 bases from J; bases unmatched to any gene: 0. In DNA form, the CDR3 reads TGCAGTGCTAGAGACAGGGGGGAAGCTTTCTTT. The encoded protein is CSARDRGEAFF.

The chain links TRBV6-1 to TRBJ1-5, with D possibly TRBD1 on 5 matching bases. Between the trimmed V and J ends, which lost 3 bases and 5 bases, there was a span of 14 bases. This CDR3 is built from 15 residues. Per germline, CDR1 MNHNS and CDR2 SASEGT. The CDR3 reads CASSDAMAGYQPQHF. The CDR3 nucleotides are TGTGCCAGCAGTGATGCAATGGCAGGGTATCAGCCCCAGCATTTT.

This clone was counted once. The chain is built from TRBV9 and TRBJ2-1; 13 bases match TRBD2. Germline V gene data show CDR1 as SGDLS and CDR2 as YYNGEE. Trimming removed 0 bases from V and 9 bases from J; junction bases left unmatched: 9. The CDR3 loop spans 17 amino acids. The CDR3 DNA reads as TGTGCCAGCAGCGTAGCCTCCGGACTAGCGGGAGTGGGTGAGCAGTTCTTC. Its translation: CASSVASGLAGVGEQFF.

The DNA for the CDR3 is TGTGCCAGCAGCCATGGGAGCAGGGGATATAGCAATCAGCCCCAGCATTTT. Protein: CASSHGSRGYSNQPQHF. The V gene is TRBV4-2, the J gene TRBJ1-5; possible D gene TRBD1, 6 bases. V dropped 3 bases and J dropped 0 bases, with 15 bases sitting between them. The CDR3 contains 17 residues. Germline-derived CDR1 and CDR2 are LGHNA and YNFKEQ.

The chain carries TRBV4-3 and TRBJ2-5; the match to TRBD2 covers 10 bases. Germline V gene sequence: CDR1 LGHNA, CDR2 YSLEER. V lost 2 bases, J lost 1 base, and 1 base stayed unmatched. The CDR3 contains 15 residues. The CDR3 here is CASSQTSGTQETQYF. The CDR3 DNA sequence: TGCGCCAGCAGCCAAACTAGCGGGACCCAAGAGACCCAGTACTTC.

The chain couples TRBV10-3 to TRBJ1-1, with 8 bases identical to TRBD1. Germline V gives CDR1 ENHRY, CDR2 SYGVKD. Unmatched junction bases numbered 4, after V lost 6 bases and J lost 1 base. The CDR3 has 14 residues. CDR3 DNA: TGTGCCATCAGCACCGACAGGGGGAACACTGAAGCTTTCTTT. Translating gives CAISTDRGNTEAFF.

V gene TRBV3-1 (or the pseudogene TRBV3-2) combines with J gene TRBJ1-3, with D hard to call. Trimming removed 3 bases from V and 0 bases from J, with 3 bases in between. Germline V gene data show CDR1 as LGHDT and CDR2 as YNNKEL (reference sequence). The CDR3 extends over 13 amino acids. This CDR3 is CASSHNSGNTIYF. The CDR3 nucleotides are TGTGCCAGCAGCCATAACTCTGGAAACACCATATATTTT.

This rearrangement joins TRBV6-2 or TRBV6-3 to TRBJ1-1; weak D call: TRBD1 (6 bases). The CDR3 has 14 amino acids. The germline CDR1 and CDR2 sequences are MNHEY and SVGEGT. Between the trimmed V and J ends, which lost 3 bases and 4 bases, there was a span of 12 bases. As DNA, the CDR3 is TGTGCCAGCAGTTATAGGACAGCCGCCACTGAAGCTTTCTTT. Translated, it gives CASSYRTAATEAFF.

This chain links TRBV19 with TRBJ1-1, with 10 bases that match TRBD1. CDR3 length: 15 residues. Germline CDR1 is LNHDA and CDR2 is SQIVND (reference sequence). Losses at the gene ends were 5 bases for V and 4 bases for J; bases not matched to a gene: 7. The CDR3 loop is CASSPGTGEATEAFF. CDR3 coding DNA: TGTGCCAGTAGTCCTGGGACAGGGGAAGCCACTGAAGCTTTCTTT.

The chain links TRBV5-4 to TRBJ2-2, with 11 bases aligning to TRBD2. J lost 0 bases, V lost 4 bases, and 5 bases had no gene match. Germline V lookup: CDR1 SGHNT, CDR2 YYREEE (reference sequence). This CDR3 region has 17 residues. CDR3 DNA: TGTGCCAGCAGCCCCCCTAGCGGGGGGACGAACACCGGGGAGCTGTTTTTT. This codes for CASSPPSGGTNTGELFF.

This clone was observed a few times. The gene calls are TRBV2 and TRBJ1-4; maybe TRBD1 (5 bases). V shed 2 bases and J shed 6 bases, with 10 bases lying between them. Germline V gene data show CDR1 as SNHLY and CDR2 as FYNNEI. The CDR3 length is 14 residues. The CDR3 is CASSEQGGDEKLFF. In DNA, the CDR3 is TGTGCCAGCAGTGAACAGGGAGGGGATGAAAAACTGTTTTTT.

The chain recombines TRBV12-5 with TRBJ2-1, with D perhaps matching TRBD1 (5 bases). The V and J ends lost 1 base and 9 bases respectively, with 10 bases between them. CDR3 length: 13 residues. The germline gives CDR1 LGHNT, CDR2 FRNRAP. DNA for the CDR3: TGTGCTAGTGGTTTGGGACTCAGGGCTGAGCAGTTCTTC. The encoded protein is CASGLGLRAEQFF.

V is TRBV4-1 and J is TRBJ1-1; D unclear. CDR1 is MGHRA, CDR2 YSYEKL, per germline. This CDR3 spans 14 amino acids. The germline V and J ends were trimmed by 0 bases and 1 base, with 6 bases remaining between them. In DNA form, the CDR3 reads TGCGCCAGCAGCCAAGATATCGGGAACACTGAAGCTTTCTTT. Translating it yields CASSQDIGNTEAFF.

This sequence joins TRBV6-4 and TRBJ2-3; the D gene is possibly TRBD2 (6 bases). The V end lost 3 bases, the J end lost 2 bases, and 12 bases lay between the germline ends. Germline lookup yields CDR1 MRHNA and CDR2 SNTAGT. This CDR3 is built from 15 residues. The CDR3 DNA sequence: TGTGCCAGCAGTGAGGGTAGCGGAACCACAGATACGCAGTATTTT. Encoded protein: CASSEGSGTTDTQYF.

This clone occurred once. CDR3 region: CASSVGQGDQPQHF. The CDR3 coding sequence is TGCGCCAGCAGCGTGGGACAGGGGGATCAGCCCCAGCATTTT. The rearrangement links TRBV5-1 to TRBJ1-5; 11 nucleotides line up with TRBD1. With V trimmed by 4 bases and J by 5 bases, 2 bases remained unmatched. The CDR3 totals 14 residues. The germline gives CDR1 SGHRS, CDR2 YFSETQ.

This rearrangement joins TRBV6-1 to TRBJ2-7; D uncertain. The V end lost 0 bases, the J end lost 5 bases, and 11 bases lay between the germline ends. Germline CDR1 MNHNS, CDR2 SASEGT. This CDR3 contains 14 residues. CDR3 in DNA: TGTGCCAGCAGTGAAGCTCAGGTAGGCCACGAGCAGTACGTC. Translated: CASSEAQVGHEQYV.

The chain combines TRBV10-3 with TRBJ1-3, with D unresolved. CDR3 length equals 14 residues. V was shortened by 3 bases and J by 4 bases, with 10 bases between the two germline ends. CDR1 is ENHRY, CDR2 SYGVKD, per germline. In nucleotides, the CDR3 is TGTGCCATCAGTGACAGGATGGCCGGAAACACCATATATTTT. Amino acids: CAISDRMAGNTIYF.

The rearrangement joins TRBV6-4 to TRBJ2-7, with no clear D. Germline V CDR1 and CDR2: MRHNA, SNTAGT. V lost 6 bases, J lost 7 bases, and 7 bases lay in between. This CDR3 contains 10 residues. The CDR3 sequence: CASRNTEQYV. CDR3 coding DNA: TGTGCCAGCAGAAACACGGAGCAGTACGTC.

J is TRBJ1-2 and V is TRBV10-3, with a tentative D call TRBD1 (6 bases). Trimming stripped 10 bases from V and 3 bases from J, with 9 bases between. CDR1 and CDR2 from the germline V gene are ENHRY and SYGVKD. The CDR3 extends over 11 amino acids. The CDR3 loop reads CATGQYYGYTF. CDR3 sequence (DNA): TGTGCCACCGGACAGTACTATGGCTACACCTTC.

This chain joins TRBV6-2 or TRBV6-3 and TRBJ2-1; D call uncertain. CDR1 is MNHEY and CDR2 is SVGEGT in the germline V gene. V was clipped by 2 bases and J by 6 bases, with 5 bases between them. This CDR3 is 12 amino acids long. CDR3 in DNA: TGTGCCAGCAGTTACAGAGGCAATGAGCAGTTCTTC. It translates to CASSYRGNEQFF.

J is TRBJ2-3 and V is TRBV3-1 (or the pseudogene TRBV3-2), with D hard to call. CDR3 length: 14 amino acids. Trimming removed 1 base from V and 4 bases from J, with 9 bases in between. Germline V CDR1 and CDR2: LGHDT, YNNKEL (reference sequence). The CDR3 reads CASSQGGPPDTQYF. The CDR3 region has the DNA TGTGCCAGCAGCCAAGGCGGTCCACCAGATACGCAGTATTTT.

J is TRBJ1-2 and V is TRBV7-9; 12 bases agree with TRBD1. The CDR3 totals 18 residues. Unmatched junction bases numbered 10, after V lost 2 bases and J lost 3 bases. The germline V gene encodes CDR1 SEHNR and CDR2 FQNEAQ (reference sequence). Here the CDR3 reads CASSLSRDRGRRDYGYTF. In DNA, the CDR3 is TGTGCCAGCAGCTTATCTAGGGACAGGGGGCGCCGCGACTATGGCTACACCTTC.